A selection of T cell receptor beta chains follows, all from one sample in a study of T-cell memory formation after mild COVID-19. A single record per CDR3 protein comes from TCRdb applying MiXCR to the 5' RACE reads. The sample has about 200,000 distinct CDR3 sequences, approximately 20% seen once. Input material: PBMCs or a T cell subset sorted from them (not recorded which). These receptors were collected from an adult woman who had mild COVID-19 (a few samples of this study predate the infection). Cell type and time point are not known. Both conserved end residues are part of each CDR3. The D gene is left open where the match is weak. The size entry is marked missing in some rows and otherwise reads once, few, many or a size class.

size: few
J: TRBJ1-1
V: TRBV7-8
D: .
CDR3: CASSQRTKETFF
DNA: TGTGCCAGCAGCCAAAGGACCAAGGAGACTTTCTTT

size: many
J: TRBJ2-5
V: TRBV5-5
D: TRBD1
CDR3: CASSGGQGETQYF
DNA: TGTGCCAGCAGCGGTGGACAGGGAGAGACCCAGTACTTC

size: .
J: TRBJ2-3
V: TRBV24-1
D: TRBD2
CDR3: CATSDFTAGHTDTQYF
DNA: TGTGCCACCAGTGATTTTACAGCGGGGCACACAGATACGCAGTATTTT

size: .
J: TRBJ2-1
V: TRBV6-5
D: .
CDR3: CASSLGLSSYNEQFF
DNA: TGTGCCAGCAGTTTAGGACTGTCCTCCTACAATGAGCAGTTCTTC

size: many
J: TRBJ2-5
V: TRBV4-1
D: .
CDR3: CASSRMGRETQYF
DNA: TGCGCCAGCAGCCGGATGGGGAGGGAGACCCAGTACTTC

size: .
J: TRBJ1-4
V: TRBV12-3/TRBV12-4
D: TRBD1
CDR3: CASSWGDSKEKLFF
DNA: TGTGCCAGCAGTTGGGGGGACAGTAAAGAAAAACTGTTTTTT

size: .
J: TRBJ2-7
V: TRBV29-1
D: TRBD1
CDR3: CSVGGQGVFEQYF
DNA: TGCAGCGTTGGAGGACAGGGGGTTTTCGAGCAGTACTTC

size: few
J: TRBJ1-2
V: TRBV7-2
D: .
CDR3: CASSAKRGAGGYTF
DNA: TGTGCCAGCAGCGCCAAGCGGGGGGCGGGAGGCTACACCTTC

size: few
J: TRBJ2-1
V: TRBV11-3
D: TRBD2
CDR3: CASSFSGRGSYNEQFF
DNA: TGTGCCAGCAGCTTTAGCGGGAGGGGCTCCTACAATGAGCAGTTCTTC

size: .
J: TRBJ2-1
V: TRBV7-7
D: TRBD2
CDR3: CASSPTGTSKLNEQFF
DNA: TGTGCCAGCAGCCCAACCGGGACTAGTAAGTTGAATGAGCAGTTCTTC

size: few
J: TRBJ2-5
V: TRBV7-9
D: .
CDR3: CASSKEALETQYF
DNA: TGTGCCAGCAGCAAAGAGGCGTTAGAGACCCAGTACTTC

size: .
J: TRBJ1-5
V: TRBV18
D: .
CDR3: CASSPAINQPQHF
DNA: TGTGCCAGCTCACCGGCGATCAATCAGCCCCAGCATTTT

size: .
J: TRBJ2-5
V: TRBV7-2
D: TRBD1
CDR3: CASSSAGTAKETQYF
DNA: TGTGCCAGCAGCTCTGCCGGGACAGCCAAGGAGACCCAGTACTTC

size: .
J: TRBJ1-1
V: TRBV10-2
D: .
CDR3: CASSPLRRPEAFF
DNA: TGCGCCAGCAGTCCTCTACGACGTCCTGAAGCTTTCTTT

size: .
J: TRBJ2-5
V: TRBV7-9
D: TRBD1
CDR3: CASSPGSGGRGETQYF
DNA: TGTGCCAGCAGCCCTGGATCAGGGGGCAGGGGAGAGACCCAGTACTTC

size: .
J: TRBJ1-5
V: TRBV12-3/TRBV12-4
D: TRBD1
CDR3: CASSFSVTGDQPQHF
DNA: TGTGCCAGCAGTTTCTCCGTGACAGGGGATCAGCCCCAGCATTTT

size: .
J: TRBJ2-5
V: TRBV5-1
D: .
CDR3: CASSLPEETQYF
DNA: TGCGCCAGCAGCTTACCGGAAGAGACCCAGTACTTC

size: .
J: TRBJ1-2
V: TRBV6-6
D: .
CDR3: CASSSYRDGYTF
DNA: TGTGCCAGCAGCTCTTACAGGGACGGCTACACCTTC

size: .
J: TRBJ2-7
V: TRBV7-9
D: .
CDR3: CASSTQVAEAYEQYF
DNA: TGTGCCAGCAGCACGCAGGTAGCGGAAGCCTACGAGCAGTACTTC

size: few
J: TRBJ2-3
V: TRBV3-1
D: TRBD2
CDR3: CASSRGLVSTDTQYF
DNA: TGTGCCAGCAGCCGAGGACTAGTTAGCACAGATACGCAGTATTTT

size: few
J: TRBJ2-1
V: TRBV6-5
D: TRBD2
CDR3: CASSFALAGASEQFF
DNA: TGTGCCAGCAGTTTCGCACTAGCGGGGGCAAGTGAGCAGTTCTTC

size: few
J: TRBJ2-1
V: TRBV6-5
D: TRBD2
CDR3: CASSYDRGSINEQFF
DNA: TGTGCCAGCAGTTACGATCGCGGGAGTATCAATGAGCAGTTCTTC

size: .
J: TRBJ2-7
V: TRBV6-6
D: TRBD2
CDR3: CASSLAGSSYEQYF
DNA: TGTGCCAGCAGTCTAGCGGGAAGCTCCTACGAGCAGTACTTC

size: .
J: TRBJ2-1
V: TRBV7-9
D: TRBD2
CDR3: CATPIRPGGSSYNEQFF
DNA: TGTGCCACGCCTATCAGACCAGGCGGGAGCTCCTACAATGAGCAGTTCTTC